This is a list of T cell receptor beta chains from one sample in a study of blood T cells in healthy people across ages. From the 5' RACE reads, TCRdb called clonotypes with MiXCR, one entry per CDR3 protein. This table has about 940,000 distinct CDR3 sequences, 45% to 50% appearing once. The sequenced sample consisted of blood. All receptors derive from a man aged 25 to 40 in good health. Both conserved end residues are part of each CDR3. A D gene is named only where the DNA matches it firmly. A clone size is listed for some rows: how often the clone was seen (once, few, many), or a class if it is expanded.

-,TRBJ2-5,TRBV2,-,TGTGCCAGCAGTGAGGGCCCAGAAGAGACCCAGTACTTC,CASSEGPEETQYF
-,TRBJ2-1,TRBV5-4,-,TGTGCCAGCAGCTTGGTGGGGGCGCAAGGTGAGCAGTTCTTC,CASSLVGAQGEQFF
-,TRBJ2-7,TRBV29-1,-,TGCAGCGTTGAGGCCTTTTCCTACGAGCAGTACTTC,CSVEAFSYEQYF
TRBD2,TRBJ2-7,TRBV20-1,-,TGCAGTGCTCCACCTTTGACTAGCGGGAGTGCCTACGAGCAGTACTTC,CSAPPLTSGSAYEQYF
-,TRBJ2-6,TRBV12-3/TRBV12-4,-,TGTGCCAGCAGTTTCCCCCTAATGGGCTCTGGGGCCAACGTCCTGACTTTC,CASSFPLMGSGANVLTF
TRBD1,TRBJ1-2,TRBV9,few,TGTGCCAGCAGCGCCTCGGGACAGGGGTTCACCGGCTACACCTTC,CASSASGQGFTGYTF
TRBD1,TRBJ2-7,TRBV12-3/TRBV12-4,few,TGTGCCAGCAGCCGCCCCGGGACAGGTTTTCCCTACGAGCAGTACTTC,CASSRPGTGFPYEQYF
-,TRBJ2-2,TRBV12-3/TRBV12-4,-,TGTGCCAGCAGTTTAACTGAAAACACCGGGGAGCTGTTTTTT,CASSLTENTGELFF
TRBD2,TRBJ2-7,TRBV20-1,-,TGCAGTGCCCCGGGGGGGGTAACTAGCGTCTCCTACGAGCAGTACTTC,CSAPGGVTSVSYEQYF
-,TRBJ2-6,TRBV12-3/TRBV12-4,-,TGTGCCAGCAGTTTAGCGCGCGCAAGCTCTGGGGCCAACGTCCTGACTTTC,CASSLARASSGANVLTF
TRBD1,TRBJ2-7,TRBV9,many,TGTGCCAGCAGCGCCGGGACAGGGGGTTACGAGCAGTACTTC,CASSAGTGGYEQYF
-,TRBJ2-7,TRBV24-1,-,TGTGCCACCAGTGATTTGGGTCCGGTAGGTCTGTACTTC,CATSDLGPVGLYF
TRBD2,TRBJ2-1,TRBV20-1,-,TGCAGTGTTTTCGTAGCGGGGGCGTCCTACAATGAGCAGTTCTTC,CSVFVAGASYNEQFF
-,TRBJ1-2,TRBV28,-,TGTGCCAGCAGGCAAGCGCTTACAGACTATGGCTACACCTTC,CASRQALTDYGYTF
TRBD1,TRBJ2-7,TRBV7-3,few,TGTGCCAGCAGCCCGCAAGGGGACAGATCCTACGAGCAGTACTTC,CASSPQGDRSYEQYF
TRBD1,TRBJ2-3,TRBV9,few,TGTGCCAGCAGCGCGTCAACAGGGGACACGCAGTATTTT,CASSASTGDTQYF
-,TRBJ2-7,TRBV20-1,many,TGCAGTCCGCACAAGGGGGAAGCCTACGAGCAGTACTTC,CSPHKGEAYEQYF
-,TRBJ2-3,TRBV20-1,few,TGCAGTGCTAGTCTGGGACTCCGCACAGATACGCAGTATTTT,CSASLGLRTDTQYF
TRBD1,TRBJ2-6,TRBV5-6,-,TGTGCCAGCGCTGACAGGGGGCTGTCTGGGGCCAACGTCCTGACTTTC,CASADRGLSGANVLTF
-,TRBJ2-3,TRBV10-3,-,TGTGCCATCAGTGACTTCGGACGCCCGGTCAGGGATCGCACAGATACGCAGTATTTT,CAISDFGRPVRDRTDTQYF
TRBD2,TRBJ2-5,TRBV7-2,-,TGTGCCAGCAGCTTGTGGACTAGCGACGAGACCCAGTACTTC,CASSLWTSDETQYF
-,TRBJ1-1,TRBV10-3,-,TGTGCCATCAGTACTCCTCAGAACACTGAAGCTTTCTTT,CAISTPQNTEAFF
TRBD1,TRBJ2-7,TRBV4-2,few,TGTGCCAGCAGCCAATACTCGGGACAGAACTACGAGCAGTACTTC,CASSQYSGQNYEQYF
-,TRBJ1-2,TRBV28,-,TGTGCCAGCAGTTTCAAAGCAGGGGTGAATGGCTACACCTTC,CASSFKAGVNGYTF
-,TRBJ1-5,TRBV3-1,few,TGTGCCAGCAGCCAAGGCGGAGGGCAATATAATCAGCCCCAGCATTTT,CASSQGGGQYNQPQHF
TRBD1,TRBJ2-7,TRBV20-1,-,TGCAGTGCTAGAGATTCGGTCGAGGGACAGGGCTACGAGCAGTACTTC,CSARDSVEGQGYEQYF
TRBD1,TRBJ1-1,TRBV6-5,-,TGTGCCAGCAGTTACCGGGACAGGGGCCCCAACACTGAAGCTTTCTTT,CASSYRDRGPNTEAFF
-,TRBJ1-6,TRBV9,-,TGTGCCAGCAGCGTAGACCAGGCTAATTCACCCCTCCACTTT,CASSVDQANSPLHF
-,TRBJ2-3,TRBV12-3/TRBV12-4,-,TGTGCCAGCAGTCCCCATGGAAGAGGGGGACGAGATACGCAGTATTTT,CASSPHGRGGRDTQYF
-,TRBJ2-3,TRBV10-3,-,TGTGCCATCAGTGAGTCGTTGGAGGGTACGCAGTATTTT,CAISESLEGTQYF
-,TRBJ1-6,TRBV6-1,few,TGTGCCAGCAGTGAACGAGGGAACGACAATTCACCCCTCCACTTT,CASSERGNDNSPLHF
-,TRBJ2-7,TRBV4-2,many,TGTGCCAGCAGCCAAGATCATCGAGGGGGGGAGCAGTACTTC,CASSQDHRGGEQYF
-,TRBJ2-5,TRBV7-2,-,TGTGCCAGCAGCTTTGGAGGGGGCGAAGAGACCCAGTACTTC,CASSFGGGEETQYF
-,TRBJ2-1,TRBV20-1,few,TGCAGTGCTAGAGATTATATCGGTTACAATGAGCAGTTCTTC,CSARDYIGYNEQFF
-,TRBJ2-7,TRBV12-3/TRBV12-4,few,TGTGCCAGCAGAGTGACAGTCTACGAGCAGTACTTC,CASRVTVYEQYF
-,TRBJ2-7,TRBV7-9,-,TGTGCCAGCAGCCCTTGGGTAGCACAAGGCTACGAGCAGTACTTC,CASSPWVAQGYEQYF